What follows are 6 T cell receptor beta chains derived from one specimen sequenced in a study of blood T cells in healthy people across ages. A second about 7 to 11 cycle PCR used barcoded and J-beta primers. From the 5' RACE reads, TCRdb called clonotypes with MiXCR, one entry per CDR3 protein. There are about 810,000 distinct CDR3 sequences in the sample; around 34% occur only once, and 10% to 15% lies in the top ten. The specimen was blood. All receptors derive from a young man in good health.

This clonotype was seen repeatedly, ten times or more. V usage is TRBV12-3 or TRBV12-4 and J usage is TRBJ2-1; TRBD2 aligns across 8 bases. Trimming at V came to 6 bases and at J to 0 bases, leaving 4 bases not matched to a gene. CDR3 length: 15 residues. The CDR3 protein is CASRGSGASYNEQFF. CDR3 DNA sequence: TGTGCCAGCAGGGGTAGCGGGGCCTCCTACAATGAGCAGTTCTTC.

This clonotype was counted ten times or more. This chain connects TRBV5-1 to TRBJ1-2; 7 nucleotides agree with TRBD1. In germline, CDR1 is SGHRS, CDR2 YFSETQ. With V trimmed by 4 bases and J by 3 bases, 12 bases remained unmatched. The CDR3 totals 16 residues. The CDR3 bases are TGCGCCAGCAGCGGCGGAACCACAGGGGCGCACTATGGCTACACCTTC. The encoded protein is CASSGGTTGAHYGYTF.

This clonotype was observed a handful of times. Germline is not matched at one junction end, which may reflect a read error. The gene calls are TRBV4-2 and TRBJ2-1, with D perhaps TRBD2 (6 bases). The CDR3 contains 15 residues. In germline, CDR1 is LGHNA, CDR2 YNFKEQ. The CDR3 loop reads CASSQDTARGREQFF. CDR3 bases: TGTGCCAGTAGCCAAGATACGGCGCGGGGAAGGGAGCAGTTCTTC.

A note on this clonotype: At one end, the junction sequence differs from germline, possibly due to a read error. The rearrangement joins TRBV3-1 to TRBJ1-1; 8 positions agree with TRBD1. The CDR3 contains 17 residues. Germline V lookup: CDR1 LGHDT, CDR2 YNNKEL (reference sequence). CDR3 in amino acids: CASSQGMGVYRGSGAFF. The CDR3 DNA follows: TGTGCTAGCAGCCAAGGGATGGGGGTTTACAGGGGGTCGGGAGCCTTCTTT.

The chain couples TRBV20-1 to TRBJ2-2; D possibly corresponds to TRBD2 (5 bases). Looked up from germline, CDR1 is DFQATT and CDR2 is SNEGSKA (reference sequence). The CDR3 loop spans 13 amino acids. V lost 3 bases to trimming and J lost 5 bases, with 10 bases between them. The CDR3 DNA is TGCAGTGCTAGCGGGGATTTGACCGGGGAGCTGTTTTTT. Translation: CSASGDLTGELFF.

In this sample, this clonotype turned up a few times. V and J are TRBV4-3 and TRBJ2-7; D is possibly TRBD2 (5 bases). The germline V and J ends were trimmed by 2 bases and 1 base, with 12 bases remaining between them. CDR1 is LGHNA and CDR2 is YSLEER in the germline V gene. This CDR3 region has 15 residues. The CDR3 reads CASSQISGASYEQYF. CDR3 sequence (DNA): TGCGCCAGCAGCCAAATAAGCGGAGCATCCTACGAGCAGTACTTC.